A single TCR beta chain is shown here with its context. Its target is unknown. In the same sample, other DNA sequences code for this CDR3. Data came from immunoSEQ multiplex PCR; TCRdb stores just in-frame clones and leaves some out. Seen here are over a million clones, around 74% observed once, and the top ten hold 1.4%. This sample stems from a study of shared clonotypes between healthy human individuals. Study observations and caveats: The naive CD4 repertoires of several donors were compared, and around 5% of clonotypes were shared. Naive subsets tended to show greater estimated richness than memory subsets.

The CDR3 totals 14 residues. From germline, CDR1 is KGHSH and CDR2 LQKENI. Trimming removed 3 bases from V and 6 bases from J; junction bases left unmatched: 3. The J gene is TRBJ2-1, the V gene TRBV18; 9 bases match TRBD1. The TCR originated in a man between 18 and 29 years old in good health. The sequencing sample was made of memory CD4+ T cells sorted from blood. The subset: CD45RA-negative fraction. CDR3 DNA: TGTGCCAGCTCACCGGGACAGGGCGGCAATGAGCAGTTCTTC. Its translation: CASSPGQGGNEQFF.